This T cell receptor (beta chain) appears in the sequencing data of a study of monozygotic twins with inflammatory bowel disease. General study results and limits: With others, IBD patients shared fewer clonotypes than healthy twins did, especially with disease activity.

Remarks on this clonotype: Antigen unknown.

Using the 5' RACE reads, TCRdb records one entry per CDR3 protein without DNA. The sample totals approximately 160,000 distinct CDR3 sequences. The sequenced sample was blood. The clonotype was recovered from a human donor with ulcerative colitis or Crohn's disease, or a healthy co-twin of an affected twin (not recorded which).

The CDR3 is CASSLSPLEQYF. V gene TRBV12-3 or TRBV12-4 combines with J gene TRBJ2-7. The CDR3 is 12 amino acids.